Shown below are 26 T cell receptor beta chains from a single sample sequenced in a study of T cells after posttransplantation cyclophosphamide. Measured with immunoSEQ multiplex PCR; TCRdb has only the in-frame clones, and not every one. The sample lists some 54,000 clones; 85% to 95% were seen once. Sample: PBMCs. Every receptor here comes from a woman in her twenties or thirties in good health and a related stem cell transplant donor.

The J gene is TRBJ1-2, the V gene TRBV5-1; 9 bases agree with TRBD1. Germline V gene data show CDR1 as SGHRS and CDR2 as YFSETQ. V shed 0 bases, J shed 3 bases, and the junction held 3 bases outside the gene matches. The CDR3 totals 15 residues. The DNA of the CDR3 is TGCGCCAGCAGCTTGGGGGGACAGGGTCACTATGGCTACACCTTC. This codes for CASSLGGQGHYGYTF. Filled out from reference TRBV5-1 and TRBJ1-2, the complete variable domain reads KAGVTQTPRYLIKTRGQQVTLSCSPISGHRSVSWYQQTPGQGLQFLFEYFSETQRNKGNFPGRFSGRQFSNSRSEMNVSTLELGDSALYLCASSLGGQGHYGYTFGSGTRLTVV.

The chain has TRBV27 and TRBJ1-2; D uncertain. The CDR3 sequence is 12 residues long. Trimming removed 5 bases at V and 4 bases at J, with 8 bases between. CDR1 and CDR2 from the germline V gene are MNHEY and SMNVEV (reference sequence). This CDR3 reads CASSPSGYGYTF. The CDR3, as DNA: TGTGCCAGCAGTCCTAGCGGCTATGGCTACACCTTC.

This rearrangement joins TRBV4-2 to TRBJ1-5; TRBD1 is a possible D gene (5 bases). CDR1 LGHNA and CDR2 YNFKEQ come from the germline V gene. There are 16 residues in the CDR3. V lost 0 bases to trimming and J lost 8 bases, with 17 bases between them. Here the CDR3 DNA reads TGTGCCAGCAGCCAAGAAATGGGGCTTCGGGTTGAGCCCCAGCATTTT. Protein sequence: CASSQEMGLRVEPQHF.

The chain carries TRBV5-6 and TRBJ1-2, with D perhaps matching TRBD1 (6 bases). The CDR3 has 15 residues. Per the germline V gene, CDR1 is SGHDT and CDR2 is YYEEEE. The ends were cut back, 0 bases at V and 1 base at J, with 10 bases in the middle. CDR3 protein: CASSLGTVYNYGYTF. As DNA, the CDR3 is TGTGCCAGCAGCTTGGGGACAGTTTATAACTATGGCTACACCTTC.

V and J are TRBV19 and TRBJ1-2; 7 nucleotides agree with TRBD1. V lost 7 bases, J lost 5 bases, and 4 bases stayed unmatched. CDR1 LNHDA and CDR2 SQIVND come from the germline V gene (reference sequence). The CDR3 length is 12 residues. The CDR3 loop is CASNYRGYGYTF. The CDR3 nucleotides are TGTGCCAGTAATTACAGGGGATATGGCTACACCTTC. Full variable domain (outside the CDR3, taken from reference TRBV19 and TRBJ1-2): DGGITQSPKYLFRKEGQNVTLSCEQNLNHDAMYWYRQDPGQGLRLIYYSQIVNDFQKGDIAEGYSVSREKKESFPLTVTSAQKNPTAFYLCASNYRGYGYTFGSGTRLTVV.

The rearrangement uses TRBV4-3 and TRBJ1-2; maybe TRBD1 (5 bases). Trimming removed 0 bases at V and 8 bases at J, with 13 bases between. Germline V gene sequence: CDR1 LGHNA, CDR2 YSLEER. The CDR3 consists of 14 residues. CDR3 in amino acids: CASSQDGGGRGYTF. The CDR3 DNA reads as TGCGCCAGCAGCCAAGATGGGGGGGGACGGGGCTACACCTTC.

V usage is TRBV4-3 and J usage is TRBJ2-3, with 9 positions matching TRBD2. The junction had 12 bases not matched to a gene; V was cut back by 3 bases and J by 2 bases. The CDR3 totals 18 residues. Germline CDR1 is LGHNA and CDR2 is YSLEER. Written as DNA, the CDR3 is TGCGCCAGCAGCCAGGGGACTAGCACAAGCCGATTCACAGATACGCAGTATTTT. Its translation is CASSQGTSTSRFTDTQYF.

V gene TRBV7-8 combines with J gene TRBJ2-6, with D unresolved. The V gene lost 6 bases and the J gene lost 1 base, with 4 bases spanning the gap. CDR3 length: 13 amino acids. Germline CDR1 reads SGHVS; CDR2 reads FQNEAQ. The CDR3 reads CASRSSGANVLTF. CDR3 bases: TGTGCCAGCAGATCGTCTGGGGCCAACGTCCTGACTTTC.

The chain employs TRBV7-9 and TRBJ2-1, with a possible D match to TRBD1 (6 bases). V dropped 2 bases and J dropped 1 base, with 12 bases sitting between them. Germline-derived CDR1 and CDR2 are SEHNR and FQNEAQ (reference sequence). This CDR3 is 16 amino acids long. The CDR3 nucleotides read TGTGCCAGCAGCTTAACGAGGGGGTGGTCCTACAATGAGCAGTTCTTC. Translation gives CASSLTRGWSYNEQFF. Supplemented by reference TRBV7-9 and TRBJ2-1, the full variable domain reads DTGVSQNPRHKITKRGQNVTFRCDPISEHNRLYWYRQTLGQGPEFLTYFQNEAQLEKSRLLSDRFSAERPKGSFSTLEIQRTEQGDSAMYLCASSLTRGWSYNEQFFGPGTRLTVL.

The V gene is TRBV7-3, the J gene TRBJ2-2; 9 bases are shared with TRBD2. This CDR3 comprises 15 residues. Germline V gene lookup returns CDR1 SGHTA and CDR2 FQGTGA. The junction had 8 bases not matched to a gene; V was cut back by 6 bases and J by 6 bases. The DNA for the CDR3 is TGTGCCAGCAGGTTGGGGCTAGCGGGGCCCGGGGAGCTGTTTTTT. Amino acid sequence: CASRLGLAGPGELFF.

V is TRBV6-5 and J is TRBJ2-1; D may be TRBD2 (6 bases). V was pared by 2 bases and J by 7 bases, with 12 bases between. Germline V lookup: CDR1 MNHEY, CDR2 SVGAGI. The CDR3 sequence is 14 residues long. In DNA form, the CDR3 reads TGTGCCAGCAGTTACGATCGGGGGAGAAATGAGCAGTTCTTC. This translates into CASSYDRGRNEQFF.

The chain is built from TRBV7-9 and TRBJ1-2; weak D call: TRBD1 (5 bases). Germline values: CDR1 SEHNR, CDR2 FQNEAQ (reference sequence). The V end was cut by 5 bases, the J end by 8 bases, with 12 bases between. The CDR3 is made up of 12 amino acids. This chain's CDR3 is CASSGAREGYTF. The CDR3 DNA is TGTGCCAGCAGCGGGGCCAGGGAAGGCTACACCTTC.

The gene calls are TRBV28 and TRBJ1-1; 8 nucleotides match TRBD1. Germline CDR1 reads MDHEN; CDR2 reads SYDVKM. V gave up 5 bases and J gave up 5 bases; unmatched junction bases: 4. The CDR3 is 13 amino acids. DNA of the CDR3: TGTGCCAGCAGTGTGGACAGGGATACTGAAGCTTTCTTT. Translation: CASSVDRDTEAFF.

The J gene is TRBJ2-7, the V gene TRBV6-5, with 9 bases fitting TRBD1. The CDR3 loop spans 14 amino acids. Trimming took 5 bases from V and 5 from J; bases not matched to a gene: 7. The germline V gene encodes CDR1 MNHEY and CDR2 SVGAGI. DNA of the CDR3: TGTGCCAGCAGTCGGGACAGGGACAGACACGAGCAGTACTTC. Protein sequence: CASSRDRDRHEQYF.

This clone has a single count. The chain uses TRBV7-2 and TRBJ1-6, with D perhaps TRBD1 (5 bases). Germline V lookup: CDR1 SGHTA, CDR2 FQGNSA. V lost 0 bases and J 10 bases, leaving 13 bases between the germline ends. The CDR3 has 15 residues. The CDR3 region has the DNA TGTGCCAGCAGCTTAGCGCCCCAGGCAGGGTCACCCCTCCACTTT. It yields the protein CASSLAPQAGSPLHF.

The rearrangement joins TRBV18 to TRBJ2-7; 7 bases line up with TRBD1. Germline-derived CDR1 and CDR2 are KGHSH and LQKENI. The CDR3 totals 15 residues. V was pared by 3 bases and J by 4 bases, with 9 bases of the junction left unmatched. The CDR3 loop reads CASSPEGAVGYEQYF. The CDR3 DNA is TGTGCCAGCTCACCCGAGGGGGCAGTGGGGTACGAGCAGTACTTC.

The genes are TRBV18 and TRBJ1-3; no firm D call. Germline CDR1 is KGHSH and CDR2 is LQKENI. The CDR3 consists of 15 residues. V shed 2 bases and J shed 0 bases, with 8 bases lying between them. The CDR3 DNA sequence: TGTGCCAGCTCACCAGGAGCCCGCTCTGGAAACACCATATATTTT. This codes for CASSPGARSGNTIYF.

The V and J genes are TRBV5-6 and TRBJ2-7, with D perhaps matching TRBD1 (5 bases). The CDR3 runs to 14 residues. CDR1 SGHDT and CDR2 YYEEEE come from the germline V gene. Trimming removed 2 bases from V and 5 bases from J, with 14 bases in between. Written as DNA, the CDR3 is TGTGCCAGCAGCTTAGCCGGCAGGACACACGAGCAGTACTTC. It is translated as CASSLAGRTHEQYF.

V usage is TRBV19 and J usage is TRBJ1-2, with a weak D call TRBD1 (6 bases). Trimming shortened V by 2 bases and J by 4 bases, and 8 bases separated the two germline ends. CDR1 and CDR2 (germline): LNHDA, SQIVND (reference sequence). The CDR3 runs to 13 residues. CDR3 coding DNA: TGTGCCAGTAGTATACAGGGGACCTATGGCTACACCTTC. This translates into CASSIQGTYGYTF.

V gene TRBV6-1 combines with J gene TRBJ1-1, with D hard to call. V lost 3 bases to trimming and J lost 1 base, with 15 bases between them. This CDR3 is built from 16 residues. Germline-derived CDR1 and CDR2 are MNHNS and SASEGT. The CDR3 sequence: CASSDRRLSQNTEAFF. CDR3 coding DNA: TGTGCCAGCAGTGACAGACGACTATCCCAGAACACTGAAGCTTTCTTT.

The rearrangement joins TRBV7-2 to TRBJ2-5, with 12 bases lining up with TRBD2. Germline V gene data show CDR1 as SGHTA and CDR2 as FQGNSA. This CDR3 comprises 17 residues. The ends lost 1 base at V and 3 bases at J; junction bases unmatched: 6. CDR3 in DNA: TGTGCCAGCAGCTTAGTGTCTAGCGGGGGGGGTGAAGAGACCCAGTACTTC. Translation gives CASSLVSSGGGEETQYF.

The chain has TRBV7-3 and TRBJ2-5, with D unresolved. Germline V gives CDR1 SGHTA, CDR2 FQGTGA. With 1 base removed from V and 1 base from J, the gap between germline ends came to 10 bases. This CDR3 is 15 amino acids long. The CDR3 DNA is TGTGCCAGCAGCTTAAGGTCGGGTCTCCAAGAGACCCAGTACTTC. This gives the protein CASSLRSGLQETQYF.

The rearrangement uses TRBV10-2 and TRBJ2-3; weak D call: TRBD2 (6 bases). The V end was cut by 6 bases, the J end by 3 bases, with 16 bases between. The CDR3 contains 15 residues. Germline V gene data show CDR1 as WSHSY and CDR2 as SAAADI. The CDR3 DNA reads TGCGCCAGCAGAGAGCGTAGGACTATTACAGATACGCAGTATTTT. This encodes CASRERRTITDTQYF.

This chain joins TRBV6-1 and TRBJ1-2, with 7 bases matching TRBD1. V gave up 2 bases and J gave up 6 bases; unmatched junction bases: 3. Germline CDR1 MNHNS, CDR2 SASEGT. The CDR3 has 13 amino acids. The CDR3 coding sequence is TGTGCCAGCAGTGAACGACAGGGCCATGGCTACACCTTC. This sequence encodes CASSERQGHGYTF.

The chain couples TRBV28 to TRBJ2-5; no definite D call. This CDR3 has 16 residues. Germline values: CDR1 MDHEN, CDR2 SYDVKM. The V end lost 3 bases, the J end lost 1 base, and 15 bases lay between the germline ends. DNA for the CDR3: TGTGCCAGCAGTTTCGTTACCGGGTCTGTCCAAGAGACCCAGTACTTC. Its translation is CASSFVTGSVQETQYF.

The chain links TRBV29-1 to TRBJ2-7; TRBD1 matches at 8 bases. The CDR3 contains 12 residues. CDR1 is SQVTM and CDR2 is ANQGSEA in the germline V gene. V dropped 4 bases and J dropped 3; count of bases not matched to a gene: 2. CDR3 DNA: TGCAGCGTTGGTGACAGGGGCTACGAGCAGTACTTC. Translation gives CSVGDRGYEQYF.